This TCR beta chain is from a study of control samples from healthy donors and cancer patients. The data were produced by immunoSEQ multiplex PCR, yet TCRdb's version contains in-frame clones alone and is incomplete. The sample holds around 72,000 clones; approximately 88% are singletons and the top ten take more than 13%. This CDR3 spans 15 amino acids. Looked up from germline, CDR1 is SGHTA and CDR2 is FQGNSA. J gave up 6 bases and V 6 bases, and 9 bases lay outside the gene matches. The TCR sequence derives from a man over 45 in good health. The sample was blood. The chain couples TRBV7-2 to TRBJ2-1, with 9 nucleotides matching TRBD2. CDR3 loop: CASSPEGGRVNEQFF. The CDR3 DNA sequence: TGTGCCAGCAGTCCAGAGGGCGGGAGGGTCAATGAGCAGTTCTTC.